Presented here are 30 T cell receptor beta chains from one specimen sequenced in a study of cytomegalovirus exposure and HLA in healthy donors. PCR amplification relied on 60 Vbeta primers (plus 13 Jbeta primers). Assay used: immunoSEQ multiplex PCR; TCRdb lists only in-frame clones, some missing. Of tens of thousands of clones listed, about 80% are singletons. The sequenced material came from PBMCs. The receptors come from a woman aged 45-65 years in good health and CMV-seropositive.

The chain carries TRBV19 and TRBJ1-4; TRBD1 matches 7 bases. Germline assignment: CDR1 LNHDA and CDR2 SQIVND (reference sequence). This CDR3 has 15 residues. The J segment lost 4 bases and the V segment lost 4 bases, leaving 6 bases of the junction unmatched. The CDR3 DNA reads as TGTGCCAGTAGTAGCCGGGCAGGGGGTAATGAAAAACTGTTTTTT. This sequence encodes CASSSRAGGNEKLFF.

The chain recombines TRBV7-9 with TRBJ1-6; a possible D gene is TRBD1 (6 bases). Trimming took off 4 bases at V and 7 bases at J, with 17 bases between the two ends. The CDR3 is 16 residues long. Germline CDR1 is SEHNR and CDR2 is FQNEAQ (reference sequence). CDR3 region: CASSSPNRDSNSPLHF. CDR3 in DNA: TGTGCCAGCAGCTCCCCAAACAGGGATTCAAATTCACCCCTCCACTTT.

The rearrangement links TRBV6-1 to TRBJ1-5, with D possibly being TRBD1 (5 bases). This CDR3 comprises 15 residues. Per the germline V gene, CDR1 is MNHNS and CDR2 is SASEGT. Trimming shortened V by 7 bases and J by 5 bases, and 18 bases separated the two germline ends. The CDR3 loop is CASIRVAGLHQPQHF. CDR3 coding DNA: TGTGCCAGCATTCGTGTGGCGGGGCTTCATCAGCCCCAGCATTTT.

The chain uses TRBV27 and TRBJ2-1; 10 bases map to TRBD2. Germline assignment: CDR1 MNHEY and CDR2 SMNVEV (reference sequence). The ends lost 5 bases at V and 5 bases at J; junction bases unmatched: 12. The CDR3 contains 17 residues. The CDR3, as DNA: TGTGCCAGCAGTCTCCCCCGTACTAGCGGGGTAAACAATGAGCAGTTCTTC. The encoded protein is CASSLPRTSGVNNEQFF.

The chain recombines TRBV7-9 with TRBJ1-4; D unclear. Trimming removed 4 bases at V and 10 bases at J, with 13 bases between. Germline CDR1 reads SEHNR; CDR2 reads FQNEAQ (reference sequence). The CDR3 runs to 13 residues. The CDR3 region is CASSSSVVLKLFF. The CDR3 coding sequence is TGTGCCAGCAGCTCCTCGGTAGTCCTAAAACTGTTTTTT.

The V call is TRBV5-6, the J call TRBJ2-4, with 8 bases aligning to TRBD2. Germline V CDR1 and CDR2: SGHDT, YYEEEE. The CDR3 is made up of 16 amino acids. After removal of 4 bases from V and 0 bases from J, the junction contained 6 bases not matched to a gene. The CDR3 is CASSELLAGAKNIQYF. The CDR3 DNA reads TGTGCCAGCAGCGAGCTCCTAGCGGGAGCCAAAAACATTCAGTACTTC. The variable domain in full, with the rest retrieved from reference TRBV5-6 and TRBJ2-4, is DAGVTQSPTHLIKTRGQQVTLRCSPKSGHDTVSWYQQALGQGPQFIFQYYEEEERQRGNFPDRFSGHQFPNYSSELNVNALLLGDSALYLCASSELLAGAKNIQYFGAGTRLSVL.

The DNA of the CDR3 is TGCGCCAGCAGCTTACAAAAACACACAGATACGCAGTATTTT. It yields the protein CASSLQKHTDTQYF. The chain recombines TRBV5-1 with TRBJ2-3; D unclear. This CDR3 has 14 residues. Germline CDR1 and CDR2: SGHRS and YFSETQ. V dropped 2 bases and J dropped 2 bases, with 9 bases sitting between them.

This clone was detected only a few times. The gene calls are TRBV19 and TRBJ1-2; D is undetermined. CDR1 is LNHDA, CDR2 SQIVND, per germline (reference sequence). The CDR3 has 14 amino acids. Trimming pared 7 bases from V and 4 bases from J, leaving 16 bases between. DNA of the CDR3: TGTGCCAGTAAGCCCCCCCAGCGAAGCTATGGCTACACCTTC. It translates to CASKPPQRSYGYTF.

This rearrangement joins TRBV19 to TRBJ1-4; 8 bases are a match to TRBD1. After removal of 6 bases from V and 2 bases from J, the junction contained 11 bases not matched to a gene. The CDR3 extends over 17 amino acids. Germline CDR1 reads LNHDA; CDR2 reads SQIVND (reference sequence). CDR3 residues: CASRSWGRGPTNEKLFF. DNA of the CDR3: TGTGCCAGTAGATCCTGGGGCAGGGGGCCGACTAATGAAAAACTGTTTTTT. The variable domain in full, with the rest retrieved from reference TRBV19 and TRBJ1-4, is DGGITQSPKYLFRKEGQNVTLSCEQNLNHDAMYWYRQDPGQGLRLIYYSQIVNDFQKGDIAEGYSVSREKKESFPLTVTSAQKNPTAFYLCASRSWGRGPTNEKLFFGSGTQLSVL.

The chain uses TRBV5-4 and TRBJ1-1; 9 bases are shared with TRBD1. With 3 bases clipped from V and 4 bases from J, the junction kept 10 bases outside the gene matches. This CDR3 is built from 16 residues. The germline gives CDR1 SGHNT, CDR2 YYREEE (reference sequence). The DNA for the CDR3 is TGTGCCAGCAGCTCTGAGTACAGGGGGCCGGGCACTGAAGCTTTCTTT. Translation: CASSSEYRGPGTEAFF.

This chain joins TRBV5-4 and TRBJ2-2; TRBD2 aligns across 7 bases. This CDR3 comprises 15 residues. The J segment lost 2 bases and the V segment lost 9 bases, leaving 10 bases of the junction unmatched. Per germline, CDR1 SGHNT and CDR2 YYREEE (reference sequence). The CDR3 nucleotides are TGTGCCACGGTTGGTGCGGGGGTTAACACCGGGGAGCTGTTTTTT. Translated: CATVGAGVNTGELFF.

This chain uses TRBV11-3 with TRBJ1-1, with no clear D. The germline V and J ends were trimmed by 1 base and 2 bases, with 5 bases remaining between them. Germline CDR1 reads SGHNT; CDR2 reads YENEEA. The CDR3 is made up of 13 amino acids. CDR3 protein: CASSLGGNTEAFF. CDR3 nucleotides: TGTGCCAGCAGCTTAGGCGGCAACACTGAAGCTTTCTTT.

In nucleotides, the CDR3 is TGTGCCAGCAGCTCGCCCAGACAGGGGGCATCCTACAATGAGCAGTTCTTC. It is translated as CASSSPRQGASYNEQFF. The chain couples TRBV7-9 to TRBJ2-1; 10 positions agree with TRBD1. Germline values: CDR1 SEHNR, CDR2 FQNEAQ (reference sequence). V gave up 4 bases and J gave up 1 base; unmatched junction bases: 7. The CDR3 is 17 amino acids.

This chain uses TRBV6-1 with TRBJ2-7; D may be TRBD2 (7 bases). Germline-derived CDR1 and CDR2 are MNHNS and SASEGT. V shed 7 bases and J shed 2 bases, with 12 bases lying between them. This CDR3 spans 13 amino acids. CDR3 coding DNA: TGTGCCAGCATTGGGGGGGGGCCCTACGAGCAGTACTTC. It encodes CASIGGGPYEQYF.

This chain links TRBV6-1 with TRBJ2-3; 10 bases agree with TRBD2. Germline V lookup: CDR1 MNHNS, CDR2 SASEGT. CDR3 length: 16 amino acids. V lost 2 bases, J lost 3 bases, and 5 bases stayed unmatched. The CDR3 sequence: CASSEQSGGVTDTQYF. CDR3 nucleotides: TGTGCCAGCAGTGAACAAAGCGGGGGGGTTACAGATACGCAGTATTTT.

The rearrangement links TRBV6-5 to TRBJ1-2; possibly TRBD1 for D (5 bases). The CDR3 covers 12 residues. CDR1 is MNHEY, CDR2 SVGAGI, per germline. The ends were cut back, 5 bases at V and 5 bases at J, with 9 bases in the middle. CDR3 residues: CASSVTDYGYTF. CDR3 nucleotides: TGTGCCAGCAGTGTGACAGATTATGGCTACACCTTC.

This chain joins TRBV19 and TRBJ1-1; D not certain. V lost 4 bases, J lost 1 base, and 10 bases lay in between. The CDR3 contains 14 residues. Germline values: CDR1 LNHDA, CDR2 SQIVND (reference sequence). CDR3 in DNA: TGTGCCAGTAGTAACCCCCGGGGGAACACTGAAGCTTTCTTT. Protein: CASSNPRGNTEAFF.

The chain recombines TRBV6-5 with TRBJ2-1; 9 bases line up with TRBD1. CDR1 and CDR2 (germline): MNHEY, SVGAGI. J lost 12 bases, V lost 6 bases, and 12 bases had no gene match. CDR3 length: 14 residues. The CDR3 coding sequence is TGTGCCAGCAGCTCGGGACAGGGTTCTAAGGGGCAGTTCTTC. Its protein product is CASSSGQGSKGQFF.

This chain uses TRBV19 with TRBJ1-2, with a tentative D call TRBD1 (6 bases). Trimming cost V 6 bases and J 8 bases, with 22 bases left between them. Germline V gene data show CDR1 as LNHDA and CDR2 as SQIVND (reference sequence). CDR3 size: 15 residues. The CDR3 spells CASSDLGGHVSGYTF. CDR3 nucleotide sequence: TGTGCCAGTAGCGACCTAGGGGGTCACGTATCAGGCTACACCTTC.

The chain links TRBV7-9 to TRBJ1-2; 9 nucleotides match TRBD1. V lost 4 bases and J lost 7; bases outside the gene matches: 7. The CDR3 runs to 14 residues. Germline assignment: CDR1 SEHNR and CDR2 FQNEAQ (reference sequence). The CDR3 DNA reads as TGTGCCAGCAGCTGGATTACAGGGGGCGCTGGCTACACCTTC. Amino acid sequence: CASSWITGGAGYTF. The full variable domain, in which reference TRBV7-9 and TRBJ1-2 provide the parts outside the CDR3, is DTGVSQNPRHKITKRGQNVTFRCDPISEHNRLYWYRQTLGQGPEFLTYFQNEAQLEKSRLLSDRFSAERPKGSFSTLEIQRTEQGDSAMYLCASSWITGGAGYTFGSGTRLTVV.

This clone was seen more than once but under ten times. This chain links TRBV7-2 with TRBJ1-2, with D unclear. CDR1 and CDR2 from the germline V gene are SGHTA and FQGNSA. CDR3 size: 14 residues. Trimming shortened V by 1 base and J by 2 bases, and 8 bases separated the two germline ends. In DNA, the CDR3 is TGTGCCAGCAGCTTAGTAGAGATAAACTATGGCTACACCTTC. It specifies CASSLVEINYGYTF. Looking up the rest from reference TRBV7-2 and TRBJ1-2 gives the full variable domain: GAGVSQSPSNKVTEKGKDVELRCDPISGHTALYWYRQSLGQGLEFLIYFQGNSAPDKSGLPSDRFSAERTGGSVSTLTIQRTQQEDSAVYLCASSLVEINYGYTFGSGTRLTVV.

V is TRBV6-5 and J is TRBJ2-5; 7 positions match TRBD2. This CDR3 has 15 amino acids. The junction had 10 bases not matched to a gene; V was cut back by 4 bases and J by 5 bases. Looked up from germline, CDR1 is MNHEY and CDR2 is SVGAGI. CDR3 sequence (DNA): TGTGCCAGCAGTTGGGGGGGGACCGGAGGGGAGACCCAGTACTTC. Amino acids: CASSWGGTGGETQYF.

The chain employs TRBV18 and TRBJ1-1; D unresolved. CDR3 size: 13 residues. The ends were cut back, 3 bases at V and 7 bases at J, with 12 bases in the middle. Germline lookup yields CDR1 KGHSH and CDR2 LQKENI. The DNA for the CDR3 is TGTGCCAGCTCACCCTTGATGGCAGTTGAAGCTTTCTTT. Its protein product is CASSPLMAVEAFF.

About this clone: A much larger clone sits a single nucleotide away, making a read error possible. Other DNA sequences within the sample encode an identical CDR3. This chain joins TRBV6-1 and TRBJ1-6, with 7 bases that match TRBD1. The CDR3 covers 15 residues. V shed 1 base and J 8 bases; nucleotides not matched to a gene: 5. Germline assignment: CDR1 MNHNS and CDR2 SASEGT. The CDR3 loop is CASSEETGEDSPLHF. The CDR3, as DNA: TGTGCCAGCAGTGAAGAAACAGGGGAAGATTCACCCCTCCACTTT.

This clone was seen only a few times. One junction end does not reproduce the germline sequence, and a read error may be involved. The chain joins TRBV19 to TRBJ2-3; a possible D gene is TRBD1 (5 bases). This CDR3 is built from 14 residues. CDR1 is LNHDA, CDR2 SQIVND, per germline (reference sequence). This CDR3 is CASSISQGTDTQYF. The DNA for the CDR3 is TGTGCCAGTAGTATATCCCAGGGCACCGATACGCAGTATTTT.

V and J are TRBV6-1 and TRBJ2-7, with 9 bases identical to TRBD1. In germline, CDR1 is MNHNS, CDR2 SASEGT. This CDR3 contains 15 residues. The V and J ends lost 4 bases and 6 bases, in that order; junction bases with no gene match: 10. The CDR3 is CASSGYGTGFPEQYF. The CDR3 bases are TGTGCCAGCAGTGGATACGGGACAGGGTTTCCCGAGCAGTACTTC.

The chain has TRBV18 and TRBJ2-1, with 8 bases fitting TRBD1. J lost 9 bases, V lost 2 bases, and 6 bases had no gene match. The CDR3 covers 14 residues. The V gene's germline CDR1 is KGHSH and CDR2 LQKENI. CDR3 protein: CASSPKQGAFEQFF. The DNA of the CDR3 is TGTGCCAGCTCACCAAAGCAGGGGGCATTTGAGCAGTTCTTC.

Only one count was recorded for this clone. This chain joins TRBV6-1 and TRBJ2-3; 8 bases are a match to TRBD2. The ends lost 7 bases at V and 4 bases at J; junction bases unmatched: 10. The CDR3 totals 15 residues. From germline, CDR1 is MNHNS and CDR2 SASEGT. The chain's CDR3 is CASTRTGGGPDTQYF. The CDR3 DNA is TGTGCCAGCACTAGAACGGGCGGGGGGCCAGATACGCAGTATTTT.

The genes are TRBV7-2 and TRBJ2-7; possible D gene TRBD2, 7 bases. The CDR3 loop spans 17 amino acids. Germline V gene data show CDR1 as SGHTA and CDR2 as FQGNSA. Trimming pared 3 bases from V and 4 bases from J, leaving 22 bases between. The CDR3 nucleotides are TGTGCCAGCAGCTTTAGCTGGAGGTGGGGGGGGCAATACGAGCAGTACTTC. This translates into CASSFSWRWGGQYEQYF. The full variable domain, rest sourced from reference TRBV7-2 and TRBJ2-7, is GAGVSQSPSNKVTEKGKDVELRCDPISGHTALYWYRQSLGQGLEFLIYFQGNSAPDKSGLPSDRFSAERTGGSVSTLTIQRTQQEDSAVYLCASSFSWRWGGQYEQYFGPGTRLTVT.

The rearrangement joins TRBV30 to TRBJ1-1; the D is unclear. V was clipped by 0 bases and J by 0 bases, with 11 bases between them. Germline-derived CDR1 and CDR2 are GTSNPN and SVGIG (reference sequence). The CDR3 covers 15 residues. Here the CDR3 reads CAWSVFEALNTEAFF. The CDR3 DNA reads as TGTGCCTGGAGTGTATTTGAAGCTCTGAACACTGAAGCTTTCTTT.